This is a list of T cell receptor beta chains from one sample in a study of naive and memory T cell subsets. In TCRdb, the UMI-ligation and nested PCR reads were re-called with MiXCR into one record per CDR3 protein. Of 15,000 to 20,000 distinct CDR3 sequences in the sample, approximately 9.6% were seen once. The sample in question was skin, obtained from a tuberculin skin test site. Receptors were obtained from an adult in good health. Each CDR3 is given with its conserved first and last residue. A D gene is named only where the DNA matches it firmly. Not all rows give a size; the values are once, few, many and, for expanded clones, a class.

J gene: TRBJ2-7
D gene: -
clone size: many
V gene: TRBV25-1
CDR3 protein: CASSDSGSPSSYEQYF
CDR3 DNA: TGTGCCAGCAGTGACTCGGGCTCTCCGAGCTCCTACGAGCAGTACTTC

J gene: TRBJ2-7
D gene: TRBD1
clone size: few
V gene: TRBV7-2
CDR3 protein: CASSLSTGTPSYEQYF
CDR3 DNA: TGTGCCAGCAGCCTCTCGACAGGGACGCCGTCCTACGAGCAGTACTTC

J gene: TRBJ2-7
D gene: TRBD2
clone size: -
V gene: TRBV15
CDR3 protein: CATSRVAGGQEQYF
CDR3 DNA: TGTGCCACCAGCAGAGTAGCGGGAGGGCAAGAGCAGTACTTC

J gene: TRBJ2-3
D gene: -
clone size: few
V gene: TRBV10-3
CDR3 protein: CAISEPIRGGAKQTYTDTQYF
CDR3 DNA: TGTGCCATCAGTGAGCCTATCAGGGGAGGGGCGAAACAGACTTACACAGATACGCAGTATTTT

J gene: TRBJ2-2
D gene: TRBD2
clone size: many
V gene: TRBV6-5
CDR3 protein: CASSRTPPAGGIGELFF
CDR3 DNA: TGTGCCAGCAGTAGAACCCCTCCAGCGGGAGGTATCGGGGAGCTGTTTTTT

J gene: TRBJ1-5
D gene: TRBD1
clone size: -
V gene: TRBV28
CDR3 protein: CASSLRTGESNQPQHF
CDR3 DNA: TGTGCCAGCAGTCTTCGGACAGGGGAGAGCAATCAGCCCCAGCATTTT

J gene: TRBJ2-3
D gene: TRBD1
clone size: few
V gene: TRBV18
CDR3 protein: CASSTTGANTQYF
CDR3 DNA: TGTGCCAGCTCAACCACAGGGGCGAATACGCAGTATTTT

J gene: TRBJ1-2
D gene: -
clone size: -
V gene: TRBV19
CDR3 protein: CASSIFRSHGYTF
CDR3 DNA: TGTGCCAGTAGTATTTTTCGCAGTCATGGCTACACCTTC

J gene: TRBJ2-7
D gene: -
clone size: many
V gene: TRBV18
CDR3 protein: CASSPTFWEGTPYEQYF
CDR3 DNA: TGTGCCAGCTCACCGACCTTTTGGGAAGGGACCCCCTACGAGCAGTACTTC

J gene: TRBJ2-3
D gene: TRBD2
clone size: many
V gene: TRBV11-2
CDR3 protein: CASSPVAGGFTDTQYF
CDR3 DNA: TGTGCCAGCAGCCCGGTAGCGGGAGGGTTCACAGATACGCAGTATTTT

J gene: TRBJ2-7
D gene: TRBD2
clone size: many
V gene: TRBV6-5
CDR3 protein: CASSYGTSGIGEQYF
CDR3 DNA: TGTGCCAGCAGTTACGGGACTAGCGGGATCGGCGAGCAGTACTTC

J gene: TRBJ1-1
D gene: TRBD1
clone size: -
V gene: TRBV6-5
CDR3 protein: CASSTGVTEAFF
CDR3 DNA: TGTGCCAGCAGTACAGGGGTCACTGAAGCTTTCTTT

J gene: TRBJ2-7
D gene: -
clone size: few
V gene: TRBV29-1
CDR3 protein: CSAAADRQYF
CDR3 DNA: TGCAGCGCCGCAGCGGACCGGCAGTACTTC

J gene: TRBJ1-5
D gene: TRBD1
clone size: medium-sized
V gene: TRBV12-3/TRBV12-4
CDR3 protein: CASSGGGRGLRGNQPQHF
CDR3 DNA: TGTGCCAGCAGTGGGGGGGGCAGGGGGCTACGCGGCAATCAGCCCCAGCATTTT

J gene: TRBJ2-7
D gene: TRBD2
clone size: many
V gene: TRBV7-9
CDR3 protein: CASSGTVSGTSGRAGYNEQYF
CDR3 DNA: TGTGCCAGCAGCGGAACCGTATCCGGGACTAGCGGGAGGGCCGGATACAACGAGCAGTACTTC

J gene: TRBJ2-3
D gene: TRBD2
clone size: -
V gene: TRBV20-1
CDR3 protein: CSVPGLAGGGDTQYF
CDR3 DNA: TGCAGTGTCCCCGGACTAGCGGGGGGGGGAGATACGCAGTATTTT

J gene: TRBJ1-2
D gene: -
clone size: many
V gene: TRBV6-1
CDR3 protein: CASSDSIYGYTF
CDR3 DNA: TGTGCCAGCAGTGATTCGATCTACGGCTACACCTTC

J gene: TRBJ2-7
D gene: -
clone size: medium-sized
V gene: TRBV6-5
CDR3 protein: CASSYSTWAYEQYF
CDR3 DNA: TGTGCCAGCAGTTACTCGACCTGGGCCTACGAGCAGTACTTC

J gene: TRBJ1-2
D gene: -
clone size: -
V gene: TRBV3-1
CDR3 protein: CASSRGGGMGYTF
CDR3 DNA: TGTGCCAGCAGCCGTGGAGGGGGAATGGGCTACACCTTC

J gene: TRBJ2-1
D gene: TRBD2
clone size: -
V gene: TRBV12-3/TRBV12-4
CDR3 protein: CASSRLGLADISSYNEQFF
CDR3 DNA: TGTGCCAGCAGTAGACTCGGACTAGCGGATATTAGCTCCTACAATGAGCAGTTCTTC

J gene: TRBJ2-1
D gene: TRBD2
clone size: few
V gene: TRBV19
CDR3 protein: CASSIGRWGGNEQFF
CDR3 DNA: TGTGCCAGTAGTATAGGGAGGTGGGGGGGTAATGAGCAGTTCTTC

J gene: TRBJ2-7
D gene: TRBD1
clone size: few
V gene: TRBV2
CDR3 protein: CASRQGPYEQYF
CDR3 DNA: TGTGCCAGCAGACAGGGGCCCTACGAGCAGTACTTC

J gene: TRBJ2-7
D gene: -
clone size: many
V gene: TRBV27
CDR3 protein: CASSLWFGASRYEQYF
CDR3 DNA: TGTGCCAGCAGTTTATGGTTCGGGGCATCCCGCTACGAGCAGTACTTC

J gene: TRBJ2-1
D gene: TRBD1
clone size: many
V gene: TRBV6-5
CDR3 protein: CASRKDRGIYNEQFF
CDR3 DNA: TGTGCCAGCAGAAAAGACAGGGGAATTTACAATGAGCAGTTCTTC

J gene: TRBJ1-6
D gene: -
clone size: -
V gene: TRBV6-2/TRBV6-3
CDR3 protein: CASSKGNSPLHF
CDR3 DNA: TGTGCCAGCAGCAAAGGGAATTCACCCCTCCACTTT

J gene: TRBJ1-5
D gene: -
clone size: -
V gene: TRBV2
CDR3 protein: CASSDASEQPQHF
CDR3 DNA: TGTGCCAGCAGTGACGCCAGTGAACAGCCCCAGCATTTT

J gene: TRBJ2-2
D gene: TRBD1
clone size: many
V gene: TRBV27
CDR3 protein: CASSFRGRTGELFF
CDR3 DNA: TGTGCCAGCAGTTTTAGGGGGCGGACCGGGGAGCTGTTTTTT

J gene: TRBJ2-1
D gene: TRBD1
clone size: medium-sized
V gene: TRBV29-1
CDR3 protein: CSVVDRGPNNEQFF
CDR3 DNA: TGCAGCGTTGTTGACAGGGGGCCGAACAATGAGCAGTTCTTC

J gene: TRBJ1-1
D gene: TRBD1
clone size: -
V gene: TRBV10-2
CDR3 protein: CASSVRGRGNTEAFF
CDR3 DNA: TGCGCCAGCAGTGTTAGGGGGCGCGGAAACACTGAAGCTTTCTTT

J gene: TRBJ2-3
D gene: -
clone size: medium-sized
V gene: TRBV7-8
CDR3 protein: CASSLPGPNEDTQYF
CDR3 DNA: TGTGCCAGCAGCTTACCGGGACCCAATGAGGATACGCAGTATTTT

J gene: TRBJ2-1
D gene: TRBD1
clone size: medium-sized
V gene: TRBV15
CDR3 protein: CATSRGNGQGHNEQFF
CDR3 DNA: TGTGCCACCAGCAGAGGAAACGGACAGGGCCACAATGAGCAGTTCTTC

J gene: TRBJ2-7
D gene: -
clone size: many
V gene: TRBV20-1
CDR3 protein: CSAAPTDEQYF
CDR3 DNA: TGCAGTGCTGCGCCCACGGACGAGCAGTACTTC

J gene: TRBJ1-1
D gene: -
clone size: few
V gene: TRBV4-1
CDR3 protein: CASSQDQWRLGAFF
CDR3 DNA: TGCGCCAGCAGCCAAGATCAGTGGAGATTGGGAGCTTTCTTT

J gene: TRBJ2-3
D gene: -
clone size: medium-sized
V gene: TRBV6-1
CDR3 protein: CASSPYRLHTDTQYF
CDR3 DNA: TGTGCCAGCAGTCCTTACCGGCTCCACACAGATACGCAGTATTTT

J gene: TRBJ2-6
D gene: TRBD1
clone size: few
V gene: TRBV29-1
CDR3 protein: CSVNHRDRFSGANVLTF
CDR3 DNA: TGCAGCGTCAACCACCGGGACAGGTTCTCTGGGGCCAACGTCCTGACTTTC

J gene: TRBJ2-7
D gene: -
clone size: few
V gene: TRBV7-6
CDR3 protein: CASSLGQLAYEQYF
CDR3 DNA: TGTGCCAGCAGCTTAGGACAGCTGGCCTACGAGCAGTACTTC

J gene: TRBJ2-2
D gene: TRBD1
clone size: few
V gene: TRBV20-1
CDR3 protein: CSASLPGTGATGELFF
CDR3 DNA: TGCAGTGCTAGCTTACCCGGGACAGGGGCCACCGGGGAGCTGTTTTTT

J gene: TRBJ2-1
D gene: TRBD2
clone size: medium-sized
V gene: TRBV2
CDR3 protein: CASSPRVGTSGISYNEQFF
CDR3 DNA: TGTGCCAGCAGCCCTCGCGTCGGGACTAGCGGGATTAGTTACAATGAGCAGTTCTTC

J gene: TRBJ2-1
D gene: -
clone size: few
V gene: TRBV4-1
CDR3 protein: CASSQVLFLSYNEQFF
CDR3 DNA: TGCGCCAGCAGCCAAGTCTTGTTCCTCTCCTACAATGAGCAGTTCTTC

J gene: TRBJ2-2
D gene: -
clone size: -
V gene: TRBV12-3/TRBV12-4
CDR3 protein: CASSLRGNTGELFF
CDR3 DNA: TGTGCCAGCAGTTTGAGGGGTAACACCGGGGAGCTGTTTTTT

J gene: TRBJ2-5
D gene: -
clone size: many
V gene: TRBV19
CDR3 protein: CASSPPAAQETQYF
CDR3 DNA: TGTGCCAGTAGCCCACCAGCCGCTCAAGAGACCCAGTACTTC

J gene: TRBJ1-6
D gene: TRBD1
clone size: many
V gene: TRBV13
CDR3 protein: CASSLRDRGNSPLHF
CDR3 DNA: TGTGCCAGCAGCTTACGGGACAGGGGTAATTCACCCCTCCACTTT